One sample yielded the 21 T cell receptor beta chains listed below, sequenced in a study of T cell changes during pregnancy in multiple sclerosis. Sequencing was performed with immunoSEQ multiplex PCR; in TCRdb, only in-frame clones are kept and a portion is missing. The sample has around 56,000 clones, approximately 90% seen once. Sequencing was performed on peripheral blood, taken in the first trimester of pregnancy. The receptors here all came from a female donor in good health, enrolled as a control in a pregnancy study.

V gene TRBV7-9 combines with J gene TRBJ2-5, with D possibly being TRBD2 (5 bases). CDR3 length: 19 residues. Trimming cost V 0 bases and J 10 bases, with 30 bases left between them. Germline loops: CDR1 SEHNR, CDR2 FQNEAQ (reference sequence). CDR3 residues: CASSLASAVPYLARGNQYF. The CDR3 region has the DNA TGTGCCAGCAGCTTAGCTTCAGCGGTACCATACTTAGCCCGTGGGAACCAGTACTTC.

Points on this clone: One end of the junction does not line up with germline, which may come from a read error. This chain connects TRBV10-3 to TRBJ1-3; D gene ambiguous. The length of the CDR3 is 14 residues. CDR1 is ENHRY and CDR2 is SYGVKD in the germline V gene. CDR3 loop: CAIRAANVENTIYF. The CDR3, as DNA: TGTGCCATCAGGGCGGCAAATGTTGAAAACACTATATATTTT.

This sequence joins TRBV2 and TRBJ2-1; D is possibly TRBD2 (5 bases). This CDR3 has 16 amino acids. Germline values: CDR1 SNHLY, CDR2 FYNNEI. The ends were cut back, 1 base at V and 2 bases at J, with 12 bases in the middle. CDR3 coding DNA: TGTGCCAGCAGTGAAGTATTCAGCGGAGCCTACAATGAGCAGTTCTTC. It translates to CASSEVFSGAYNEQFF.

The chain links TRBV5-8 to TRBJ2-7; D is possibly TRBD1 (5 bases). CDR1 SGHTS and CDR2 YDEGEE come from the germline V gene. With 0 bases removed from V and 2 bases from J, the gap between germline ends came to 9 bases. The CDR3 covers 14 residues. As DNA, the CDR3 is TGTGCCAGCAGCTTGGAACAGGAGACCTACGAGCAGTACTTC. It is translated as CASSLEQETYEQYF. Full variable domain (missing parts from reference TRBV5-8 and TRBJ2-7): EAGVTQSPTHLIKTRGQQATLRCSPISGHTSVYWYQQALGLGLQFLLWYDEGEERNRGNFPPRFSGRQFPNYSSELNVNALELEDSALYLCASSLEQETYEQYFGPGTRLTVT.

The CDR3 is CASNQQGGKNIQYF. DNA for the CDR3: TGTGCCAGCAACCAACAGGGCGGCAAAAACATTCAGTACTTC. The chain combines TRBV6-1 with TRBJ2-4; D perhaps matches TRBD1 (6 bases). The CDR3 extends over 14 amino acids. CDR1 MNHNS and CDR2 SASEGT come from the germline V gene. The germline V and J ends were trimmed by 7 bases and 3 bases, with 13 bases remaining between them.

This clone was recorded once. The chain links TRBV27 to TRBJ2-7; a weak D match, TRBD2 (6 bases). CDR1 and CDR2 (germline): MNHEY, SMNVEV (reference sequence). The CDR3 is 16 residues long. Trimming pared 0 bases from V and 2 bases from J, leaving 14 bases between. The CDR3 protein is CASSLSGGFKTYEQYF. DNA of the CDR3: TGTGCCAGCAGTTTATCTGGGGGGTTCAAGACCTACGAGCAGTACTTC.

This chain uses TRBV5-1 with TRBJ1-4; TRBD1 aligns across 9 bases. Germline loops: CDR1 SGHRS, CDR2 YFSETQ. Germline trimming cut 0 bases from V and 10 bases from J; bases unmatched to any gene: 7. This CDR3 is 15 amino acids long. The CDR3 region has the DNA TGCGCCAGCAGCTTGGGAGGACAGGGGACGGGAAAACTGTTTTTT. It yields the protein CASSLGGQGTGKLFF.

DNA for the CDR3: TGTGCCAGCAGTTCTCAGGGTTATGGCTACACCTTC. The encoded protein is CASSSQGYGYTF. J is TRBJ1-2 and V is TRBV28; D perhaps matches TRBD1 (5 bases). Germline CDR1 is MDHEN and CDR2 is SYDVKM. This CDR3 comprises 12 residues. V was clipped by 4 bases and J by 5 bases, with 8 bases between them.

The chain links TRBV6-1 to TRBJ1-5; D is perhaps TRBD1 (6 bases). This CDR3 has 16 amino acids. With 3 bases removed from V and 5 bases from J, the gap between germline ends came to 17 bases. Germline V gene sequence: CDR1 MNHNS, CDR2 SASEGT. The DNA of the CDR3 is TGTGCCAGCAGTGAGTCAACAGGGTACCCTCATCAGCCCCAGCATTTT. It is translated as CASSESTGYPHQPQHF.

The chain recombines TRBV25-1 with TRBJ1-2, with 8 bases fitting TRBD1. The germline gives CDR1 MGHDK, CDR2 SYGVNS. With 2 bases clipped from V and 4 bases from J, the junction kept 6 bases outside the gene matches. The CDR3 sequence is 15 residues long. CDR3 sequence (DNA): TGTGCCAGCAGTGAACAGGACAGGGAGAGCTATGGCTACACCTTC. It codes for CASSEQDRESYGYTF.

The V call is TRBV6-5, the J call TRBJ2-1; possible D gene TRBD1, 6 bases. The V end was cut by 10 bases, the J end by 5 bases, with 15 bases between. The germline CDR1 and CDR2 sequences are MNHEY and SVGAGI. The CDR3 totals 13 residues. CDR3 sequence reads: CATSGTLNNEQFF. The CDR3 region has the DNA TGTGCCACATCCGGGACACTAAACAATGAGCAGTTCTTC.

V usage is TRBV4-2 and J usage is TRBJ1-3; D gene uncertain. The CDR3 covers 17 residues. The V gene's germline CDR1 is LGHNA and CDR2 YNFKEQ. Trimming stripped 3 bases from V and 3 bases from J, with 18 bases between. The CDR3 is CASSHSDGTGNGNTIYF. The CDR3 nucleotides are TGTGCCAGCAGCCACTCCGACGGTACGGGGAATGGAAACACCATATATTTT.

The J gene is TRBJ2-7, the V gene TRBV18, with TRBD1 identical over 8 bases. The CDR3 has 15 residues. Germline CDR1 and CDR2: KGHSH and LQKENI. With 5 bases clipped from V and 2 bases from J, the junction kept 8 bases outside the gene matches. In DNA, the CDR3 is TGTGCCAGCTCAATTGGACAGGGCATACCCTACGAGCAGTACTTC. Residues: CASSIGQGIPYEQYF.

This clone was observed a few times. The V call is TRBV4-1, the J call TRBJ1-1; D is perhaps TRBD1 (6 bases). Trimming cost V 3 bases and J 5 bases, with 10 bases left between them. CDR3 size: 13 residues. Germline CDR1 reads MGHRA; CDR2 reads YSYEKL. The DNA of the CDR3 is TGCGCCAGCAGCCAGGGGGCGAGGACTGAAGCTTTCTTT. Protein: CASSQGARTEAFF.

The chain is built from TRBV27 and TRBJ2-2; possibly TRBD2 for D (5 bases). The CDR3 has 13 residues. Trimming removed 2 bases from V and 6 bases from J, with 7 bases in between. The germline V gene encodes CDR1 MNHEY and CDR2 SMNVEV (reference sequence). The DNA of the CDR3 is TGTGCCAGCAGTTTAGCGAGGGCCGGGGAGCTGTTTTTT. As protein: CASSLARAGELFF.

This chain connects TRBV29-1 to TRBJ1-1, with D unclear. V shed 5 bases and J shed 4 bases, with 17 bases lying between them. The germline V gene has CDR1 SQVTM and CDR2 ANQGSEA. The CDR3 runs to 14 residues. CDR3: CSVSLQSPSTEAFF. CDR3 nucleotide sequence: TGCAGCGTTTCCTTACAGAGCCCCAGCACTGAAGCTTTCTTT.

The chain combines TRBV18 with TRBJ2-5; 8 bases line up with TRBD2. J lost 7 bases, V lost 6 bases, and 10 bases had no gene match. The germline V gene has CDR1 KGHSH and CDR2 LQKENI. The CDR3 sequence is 14 residues long. CDR3 in DNA: TGTGCCAGCTCCCTTAAGGAACGGGAGGGGACCCAGTACTTC. It translates to CASSLKEREGTQYF.

The chain recombines TRBV11-2 with TRBJ1-1; D gene unclear. Trimming removed 2 bases from V and 2 bases from J, with 9 bases in between. Germline V lookup: CDR1 SGHAT, CDR2 FQNNGV. The CDR3 runs 14 residues. The CDR3 DNA sequence: TGTGCCAGCAGCTTATTGGGCTCCAACACTGAAGCTTTCTTT. The encoded protein is CASSLLGSNTEAFF.

V gene TRBV11-3 combines with J gene TRBJ2-5, with 7 bases fitting TRBD1. J gave up 2 bases and V 6 bases, and 12 bases lay outside the gene matches. Germline V gives CDR1 SGHNT, CDR2 YENEEA. The CDR3 runs to 16 residues. The CDR3 region has the DNA TGTGCCAGCAGTACAAGAGGCGTCAGGGGGCAAGAGACCCAGTACTTC. The encoded protein is CASSTRGVRGQETQYF.

The chain is built from TRBV5-1 and TRBJ2-3; 16 bases agree with TRBD2. CDR3 length: 18 amino acids. Trimming at V came to 0 bases and at J to 5 bases, leaving 6 bases not matched to a gene. Germline V gene sequence: CDR1 SGHRS, CDR2 YFSETQ. The CDR3 reads CASSLVGLAGGQGDTQYF. CDR3 nucleotide sequence: TGCGCCAGCAGCTTGGTGGGACTAGCGGGGGGGCAGGGAGATACGCAGTATTTT.

The V and J genes are TRBV11-2 and TRBJ2-5; 14 nucleotides agree with TRBD2. From germline, CDR1 is SGHAT and CDR2 FQNNGV. The V segment lost 5 bases and the J segment 5 bases; nucleotides outside the gene matches: 4. CDR3 length: 15 residues. Here the CDR3 reads CASSPRTSGRETQYF. The CDR3 nucleotides read TGTGCCAGCAGCCCAAGGACTAGCGGGAGGGAGACCCAGTACTTC.